Each of the 24 T cell receptor beta chains below was sequenced from the same sample in a study of PD-L1 blockade in urothelial cancer. The data were produced by immunoSEQ multiplex PCR, yet TCRdb's version contains in-frame clones alone and is incomplete. Of 55,000 to 70,000 clones listed, roughly 86% are singletons. The sequencing used PBMCs, collected around atezolizumab (anti-PD-L1) treatment. The receptor source for this set is a man in his fifties or sixties with urothelial cancer.

This clone was recorded once. The chain carries TRBV10-1 and TRBJ2-5; 7 bases map to TRBD1. Germline-derived CDR1 and CDR2 are WNHNN and SYGVQD (reference sequence). Trimming cost V 9 bases and J 5 bases; bases outside gene matches: 6. The CDR3 has 12 amino acids. This CDR3 is CASSQGKETQYF. The CDR3, as DNA: TGCGCCAGTTCACAGGGGAAGGAGACCCAGTACTTC.

A single count supports this clone. The genes are TRBV5-4 and TRBJ2-3; no clear D gene. CDR1 and CDR2 from the germline V gene are SGHNT and YYREEE (reference sequence). This CDR3 comprises 15 residues. V was trimmed by 2 bases and J by 1 base, leaving 11 bases between them. The CDR3 sequence: CASSFSIGRTDTQYF. DNA for the CDR3: TGTGCCAGCAGCTTCTCGATCGGTCGCACAGATACGCAGTATTTT.

In DNA, the CDR3 is TGTGCCAGCAGCGGAAACGGGGAAGCTTTCTTT. It yields the protein CASSGNGEAFF. This rearrangement joins TRBV6-6 to TRBJ1-1, with D unclear. Germline lookup yields CDR1 MNHNY and CDR2 SVGAGI (reference sequence). V was pared by 6 bases and J by 8 bases, with 10 bases between. CDR3 length: 11 residues.

The rearrangement uses TRBV10-2 and TRBJ2-2; D perhaps matches TRBD2 (5 bases). V was cut by 5 bases and J by 1 base, with 11 bases left in between. This CDR3 has 15 amino acids. Germline CDR1 is WSHSY and CDR2 is SAAADI. The CDR3 is CASSLNRGNTGELFF. The CDR3 DNA reads as TGCGCCAGCAGTCTTAATCGGGGGAACACCGGGGAGCTGTTTTTT.

The chain recombines TRBV7-2 with TRBJ1-3; perhaps TRBD1 as D (6 bases). Germline values: CDR1 SGHTA, CDR2 FQGNSA. This CDR3 has 16 residues. Trimming took 7 bases from V and 4 from J, leaving 20 bases between them. The CDR3 region has the DNA TGTGCCAGCACCCTCTACCCCCAGGGGCGAGGAAACACCATATATTTT. Translated: CASTLYPQGRGNTIYF.

The chain has TRBV2 and TRBJ2-1, with 8 positions matching TRBD2. V dropped 4 bases and J dropped 8; count of bases not matched to a gene: 10. This CDR3 region has 15 residues. From germline, CDR1 is SNHLY and CDR2 FYNNEI. The CDR3 DNA sequence: TGTGCCAGCAGTGTAGAAGCGGGAGCCTTTTATGAGCAGTTCTTC. Translated: CASSVEAGAFYEQFF.

This clone has only one observation. CDR3 region: CASSGQGSPMAMYYNEQFF. In DNA form, the CDR3 reads TGTGCCAGCAGCGGACAGGGCTCGCCCATGGCCATGTATTACAATGAGCAGTTCTTC. J is TRBJ2-1 and V is TRBV28; 8 nucleotides line up with TRBD1. J gave up 4 bases and V 6 bases, and 20 bases lay outside the gene matches. CDR1 is MDHEN and CDR2 is SYDVKM in the germline V gene. The CDR3 totals 19 residues.

V is TRBV7-9 and J is TRBJ1-1; D gene ambiguous. CDR1 and CDR2 from the germline V gene are SEHNR and FQNEAQ (reference sequence). Trimming removed 1 base from V and 1 base from J, with 7 bases in between. CDR3 length: 14 residues. The CDR3 coding sequence is TGTGCCAGCAGCTTAGTGGTCGGGAACACTGAAGCTTTCTTT. Its translation: CASSLVVGNTEAFF.

The rearrangement links TRBV9 to TRBJ2-7; D remains ambiguous. The germline gives CDR1 SGDLS, CDR2 YYNGEE. V dropped 0 bases and J dropped 0 bases, with 7 bases sitting between them. The CDR3 contains 14 residues. DNA of the CDR3: TGTGCCAGCAGCGTAGGACTCGGCTCCTACGAGCAGTACTTC. As protein: CASSVGLGSYEQYF.

The V gene is TRBV11-2, the J gene TRBJ2-7; D gene uncertain. The V gene lost 1 base and the J gene lost 2 bases, with 6 bases spanning the gap. This CDR3 is 13 amino acids long. Germline CDR1 reads SGHAT; CDR2 reads FQNNGV. The CDR3 is CASSLALTYEQYF. In DNA, the CDR3 is TGTGCCAGCAGCTTAGCCCTAACCTACGAGCAGTACTTC.

The CDR3 DNA sequence: TGTGCCAGCAGCTCACGGACAGGGCCCCCAGATACGCAGTATTTT. It encodes CASSSRTGPPDTQYF. V and J are TRBV5-4 and TRBJ2-3; 8 nucleotides match TRBD1. The germline gives CDR1 SGHNT, CDR2 YYREEE (reference sequence). The CDR3 loop spans 15 amino acids. The V gene end was trimmed by 3 bases and the J gene end by 4 bases; junction bases not matched to a gene: 7.

V and J are TRBV7-8 and TRBJ2-7; 7 bases match TRBD2. Germline CDR1 and CDR2: SGHVS and FQNEAQ. CDR3 length: 15 amino acids. V shed 2 bases, J shed 0 bases, and the junction held 4 bases outside the gene matches. CDR3 DNA sequence: TGTGCCAGCAGCTTACGGACGGGGGGCTCCTACGAGCAGTACTTC. Protein product: CASSLRTGGSYEQYF.

This chain links TRBV18 with TRBJ1-2; D is possibly TRBD1 (6 bases). Germline V lookup: CDR1 KGHSH, CDR2 LQKENI. Trimming left V 5 bases short and J 5 bases short, with 18 bases between. The CDR3 contains 15 residues. CDR3 sequence reads: CASSSGIDRSYGYTF. CDR3 bases: TGTGCCAGCTCATCCGGGATAGACAGGAGTTATGGCTACACCTTC.

This clone appeared a few times. This chain joins TRBV5-1 and TRBJ2-5, with 14 bases that match TRBD2. The CDR3 runs 17 residues. Trimming took 4 bases from V and 4 from J; bases not matched to a gene: 9. The germline gives CDR1 SGHRS, CDR2 YFSETQ. CDR3 nucleotide sequence: TGCGCCAGCAGCAAACCGGGACTAGCGGGAGTGGGAGAGACCCAGTACTTC. Translating it yields CASSKPGLAGVGETQYF.

The chain employs TRBV18 and TRBJ1-3; the D is unclear. Per the germline V gene, CDR1 is KGHSH and CDR2 is LQKENI. This CDR3 region has 14 residues. Trimming stripped 3 bases from V and 3 bases from J, with 9 bases between. CDR3 protein: CASSPENGGNTIYF. Here the CDR3 DNA reads TGTGCCAGCTCACCCGAAAACGGTGGAAACACCATATATTTT.

The chain recombines TRBV2 with TRBJ1-5; D is uncertain. V was clipped by 6 bases and J by 4 bases, with 7 bases between them. The CDR3 totals 12 residues. The germline V gene encodes CDR1 SNHLY and CDR2 FYNNEI. CDR3 loop: CASSSINQPQHF. DNA for the CDR3: TGTGCCAGCAGCTCTATTAATCAGCCCCAGCATTTT.

This chain joins TRBV6-1 and TRBJ2-2; 9 positions match TRBD1. V shed 7 bases, J shed 5 bases, and the junction held 8 bases outside the gene matches. The CDR3 covers 15 residues. Germline V CDR1 and CDR2: MNHNS, SASEGT. The CDR3: CASNQGGQGTGELFF. The CDR3 DNA follows: TGTGCCAGCAATCAGGGAGGACAGGGGACCGGGGAGCTGTTTTTT.

This clone came up once. In DNA form, the CDR3 reads TGTGCCATCAGTGAGTCGGGCCAGGACACTGAAGCTTTCTTT. Its translation: CAISESGQDTEAFF. The V and J genes are TRBV10-3 and TRBJ1-1; unclear D gene. CDR3 length: 14 amino acids. With 0 bases removed from V and 3 bases from J, the gap between germline ends came to 8 bases. Per the germline V gene, CDR1 is ENHRY and CDR2 is SYGVKD.

The chain links TRBV5-1 to TRBJ1-3; 10 nucleotides match TRBD1. CDR1 is SGHRS, CDR2 YFSETQ, per germline. The CDR3 loop spans 14 amino acids. With V trimmed by 4 bases and J by 8 bases, 6 bases remained unmatched. The CDR3 sequence is CASSVRQGADTIYF. For the CDR3, the DNA is TGCGCCAGCAGCGTAAGACAGGGGGCGGACACCATATATTTT.

The chain recombines TRBV9 with TRBJ2-3; TRBD2 matches at 10 bases. Germline trimming cut 3 bases from V and 0 bases from J; bases unmatched to any gene: 10. The CDR3 consists of 18 residues. The germline V gene has CDR1 SGDLS and CDR2 YYNGEE. The CDR3 protein is CASSDPTLAGESTDTQYF. The CDR3 nucleotides read TGTGCCAGCAGCGACCCCACCCTAGCGGGAGAAAGCACAGATACGCAGTATTTT.

The chain has TRBV21-1 and TRBJ1-2; the table's D call of TRBD1 was not tested on the DNA. TRBV21-1 is noted as a pseudogene. The CDR3 consists of 18 residues. This CDR3 is CASSKEYLGWGTGPLYTF. The CDR3 bases are TGTGCCAGCAGCAAAGAGTACCTAGGCTGGGGGACAGGTCCCCTCTACACCTTC.

The chain uses TRBV7-2 and TRBJ2-3; 7 positions match TRBD1. V was pared by 5 bases and J by 1 base, with 3 bases of the junction left unmatched. Germline lookup yields CDR1 SGHTA and CDR2 FQGNSA. The CDR3 runs to 14 residues. CDR3 protein: CASSPGQRTDTQYF. The CDR3, as DNA: TGTGCCAGCAGCCCGGGACAGCGCACAGATACGCAGTATTTT.

This chain connects TRBV11-2 to TRBJ2-7; TRBD2 agrees at 7 bases. The CDR3 length is 13 residues. The J segment lost 6 bases and the V segment lost 3 bases, leaving 5 bases of the junction unmatched. Per germline, CDR1 SGHAT and CDR2 FQNNGV. The CDR3 DNA sequence: TGTGCCAGCAGCTTCGGACTAGAAGGCGAGCAGTACTTC. Amino acids: CASSFGLEGEQYF.

The V and J genes are TRBV2 and TRBJ1-2; TRBD1 aligns across 9 bases. Trimming cost V 10 bases and J 5 bases; bases outside gene matches: 2. CDR1 and CDR2 from the germline V gene are SNHLY and FYNNEI. The CDR3 contains 11 residues. This chain's CDR3 is CATGQGYGYTF. The CDR3 coding sequence is TGTGCCACCGGACAGGGGTATGGCTACACCTTC.